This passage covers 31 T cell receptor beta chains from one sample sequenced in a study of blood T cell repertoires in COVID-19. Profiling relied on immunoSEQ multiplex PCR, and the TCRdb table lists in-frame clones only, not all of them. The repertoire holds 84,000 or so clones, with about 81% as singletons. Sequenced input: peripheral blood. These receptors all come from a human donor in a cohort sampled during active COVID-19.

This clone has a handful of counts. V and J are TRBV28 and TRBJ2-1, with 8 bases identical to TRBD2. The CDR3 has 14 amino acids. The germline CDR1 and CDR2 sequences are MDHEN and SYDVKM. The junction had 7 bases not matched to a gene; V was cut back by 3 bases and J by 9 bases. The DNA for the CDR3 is TGTGCCAGCAGTTTCATAGCGGGGAAATTTGAGCAGTTCTTC. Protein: CASSFIAGKFEQFF.

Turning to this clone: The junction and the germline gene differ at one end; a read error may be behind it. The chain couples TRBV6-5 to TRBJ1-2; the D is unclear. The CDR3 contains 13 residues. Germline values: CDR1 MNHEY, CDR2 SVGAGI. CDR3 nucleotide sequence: TGTGCCAGCTTCGGGATTCAAAACTATGGCCACACCTTC. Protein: CASFGIQNYGHTF.

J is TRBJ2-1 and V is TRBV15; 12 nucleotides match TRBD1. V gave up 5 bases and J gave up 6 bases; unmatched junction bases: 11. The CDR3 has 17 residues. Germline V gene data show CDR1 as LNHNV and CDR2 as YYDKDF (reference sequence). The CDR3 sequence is CATSSGQGAFPSNEQFF. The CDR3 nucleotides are TGTGCCACCAGCTCGGGACAGGGGGCTTTCCCCTCCAATGAGCAGTTCTTC.

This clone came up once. CDR3 region: CASSGQGTGELFF. The DNA for the CDR3 is TGTGCCAGCAGCGGACAGGGTACCGGGGAGCTGTTTTTT. V and J are TRBV3-1 (or the pseudogene TRBV3-2) and TRBJ2-2; 8 positions agree with TRBD1. CDR1 LGHDT and CDR2 YNNKEL come from the germline V gene (reference sequence). The CDR3 runs 13 residues. J gave up 5 bases and V 5 bases, and 1 base lay outside the gene matches.

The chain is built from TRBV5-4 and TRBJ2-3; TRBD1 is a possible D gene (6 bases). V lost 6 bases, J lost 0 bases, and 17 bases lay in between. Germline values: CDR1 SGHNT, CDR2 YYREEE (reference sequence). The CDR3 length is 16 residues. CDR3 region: CASTLAKRGSTDTQYF. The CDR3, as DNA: TGTGCCAGCACCCTAGCCAAGAGGGGGAGCACAGATACGCAGTATTTT.

The CDR3 region has the DNA TGTGCCAGCAACCCAGGAACAGGGGGCTACGGGGAGCTGTTTTTT. Amino acids: CASNPGTGGYGELFF. V and J are TRBV6-5 and TRBJ2-2, with 9 bases aligning to TRBD1. CDR1 and CDR2 (germline): MNHEY, SVGAGI. Trimming took 7 bases from V and 7 from J; bases not matched to a gene: 10. The CDR3 runs to 15 residues.

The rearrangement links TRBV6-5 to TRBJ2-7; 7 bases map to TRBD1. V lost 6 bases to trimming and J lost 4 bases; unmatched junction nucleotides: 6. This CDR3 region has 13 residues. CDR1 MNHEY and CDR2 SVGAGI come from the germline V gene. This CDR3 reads CASRNRGGYEQYF. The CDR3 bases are TGTGCCAGCAGAAACAGGGGTGGGTACGAGCAGTACTTC.

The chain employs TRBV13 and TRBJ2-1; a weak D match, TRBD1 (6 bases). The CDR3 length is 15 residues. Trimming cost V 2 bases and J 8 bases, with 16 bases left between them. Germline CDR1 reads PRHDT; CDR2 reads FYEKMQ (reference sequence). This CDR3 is CASSLRAGATDEQFF. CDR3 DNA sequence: TGTGCCAGCAGCTTAAGGGCAGGGGCAACGGATGAGCAGTTCTTC.

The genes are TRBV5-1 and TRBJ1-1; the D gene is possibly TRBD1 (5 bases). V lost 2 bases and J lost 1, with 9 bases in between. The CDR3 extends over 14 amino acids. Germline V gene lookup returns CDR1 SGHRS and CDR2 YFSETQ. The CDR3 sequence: CASSFQGQNTEAFF. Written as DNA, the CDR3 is TGCGCCAGCAGCTTTCAAGGACAGAACACTGAAGCTTTCTTT.

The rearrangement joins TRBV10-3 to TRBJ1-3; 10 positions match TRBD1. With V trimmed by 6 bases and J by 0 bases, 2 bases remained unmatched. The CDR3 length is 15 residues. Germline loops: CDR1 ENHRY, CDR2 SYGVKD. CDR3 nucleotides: TGTGCCATCAGAGGGACAGGGGTCTCTGGAAACACCATATATTTT. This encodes CAIRGTGVSGNTIYF.

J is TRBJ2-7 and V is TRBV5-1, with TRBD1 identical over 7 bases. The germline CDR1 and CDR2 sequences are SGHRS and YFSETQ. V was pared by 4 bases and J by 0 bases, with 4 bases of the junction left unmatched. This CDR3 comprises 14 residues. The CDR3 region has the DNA TGCGCCAGCAGCCCGACAGGGCTCTCCTACGAGCAGTACTTC. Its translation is CASSPTGLSYEQYF.

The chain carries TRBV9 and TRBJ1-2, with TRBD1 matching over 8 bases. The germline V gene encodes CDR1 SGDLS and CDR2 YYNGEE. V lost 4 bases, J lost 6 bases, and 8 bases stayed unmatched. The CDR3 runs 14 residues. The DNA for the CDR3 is TGTGCCAGCAGCACCTATACAGGGGGGAATGGCTACACCTTC. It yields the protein CASSTYTGGNGYTF.

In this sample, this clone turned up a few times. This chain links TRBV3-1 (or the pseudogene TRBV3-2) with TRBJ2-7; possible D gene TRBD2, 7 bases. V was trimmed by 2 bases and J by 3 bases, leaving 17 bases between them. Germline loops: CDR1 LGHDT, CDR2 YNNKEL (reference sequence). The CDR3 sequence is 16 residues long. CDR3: CASSQLGRGLIYEQYF. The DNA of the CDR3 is TGTGCCAGCAGCCAACTTGGGCGGGGGCTGATCTACGAGCAGTACTTC.

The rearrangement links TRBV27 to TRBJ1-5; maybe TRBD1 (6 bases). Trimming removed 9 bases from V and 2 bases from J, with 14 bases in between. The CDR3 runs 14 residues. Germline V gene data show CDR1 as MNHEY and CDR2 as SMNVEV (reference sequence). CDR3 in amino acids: CASHPTGRNQPQHF. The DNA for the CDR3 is TGTGCCAGTCACCCGACAGGACGCAATCAGCCCCAGCATTTT.

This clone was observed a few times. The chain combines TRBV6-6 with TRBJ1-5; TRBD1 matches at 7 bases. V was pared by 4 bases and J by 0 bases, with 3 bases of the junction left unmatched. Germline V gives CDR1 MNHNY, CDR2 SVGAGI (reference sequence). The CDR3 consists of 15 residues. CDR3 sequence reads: CASSSRDSSNQPQHF. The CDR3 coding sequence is TGTGCCAGCAGTTCCCGGGACAGTAGCAATCAGCCCCAGCATTTT.

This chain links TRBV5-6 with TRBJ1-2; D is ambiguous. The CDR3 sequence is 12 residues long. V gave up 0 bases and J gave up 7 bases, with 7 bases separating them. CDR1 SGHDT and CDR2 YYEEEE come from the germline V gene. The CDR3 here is CASSLGRVGYTF. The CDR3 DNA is TGTGCCAGCAGCTTGGGGCGGGTTGGCTACACCTTC.

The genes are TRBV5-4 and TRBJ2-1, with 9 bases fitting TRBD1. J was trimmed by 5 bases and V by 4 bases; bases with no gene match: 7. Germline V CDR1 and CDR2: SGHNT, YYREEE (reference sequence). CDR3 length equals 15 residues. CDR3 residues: CASSVRDRVNNEQFF. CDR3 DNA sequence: TGTGCCAGCAGCGTCCGGGACAGGGTCAACAATGAGCAGTTCTTC.

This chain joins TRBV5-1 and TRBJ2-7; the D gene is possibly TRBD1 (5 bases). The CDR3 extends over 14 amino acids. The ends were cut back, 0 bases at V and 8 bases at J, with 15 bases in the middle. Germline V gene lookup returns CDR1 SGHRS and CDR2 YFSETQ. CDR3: CASSLAKIGEQQYF. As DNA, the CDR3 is TGCGCCAGCAGCTTGGCCAAAATAGGGGAACAGCAGTACTTC. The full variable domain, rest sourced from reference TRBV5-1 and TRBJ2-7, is KAGVTQTPRYLIKTRGQQVTLSCSPISGHRSVSWYQQTPGQGLQFLFEYFSETQRNKGNFPGRFSGRQFSNSRSEMNVSTLELGDSALYLCASSLAKIGEQQYFGPGTRLTVT.

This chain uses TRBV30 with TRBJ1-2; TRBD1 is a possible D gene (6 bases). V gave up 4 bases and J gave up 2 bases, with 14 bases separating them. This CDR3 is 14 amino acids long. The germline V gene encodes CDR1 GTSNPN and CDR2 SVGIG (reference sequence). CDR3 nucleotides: TGTGCCTGGACCCCGACAGGAGTAAACTATGGCTACACCTTC. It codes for CAWTPTGVNYGYTF.

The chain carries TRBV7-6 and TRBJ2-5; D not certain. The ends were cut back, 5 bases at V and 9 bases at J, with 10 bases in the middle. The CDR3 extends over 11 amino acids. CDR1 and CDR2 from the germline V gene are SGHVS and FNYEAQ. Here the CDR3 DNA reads TGTGCCAGCAGCCCTGGCTCGCCCCAGTACTTC. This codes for CASSPGSPQYF.

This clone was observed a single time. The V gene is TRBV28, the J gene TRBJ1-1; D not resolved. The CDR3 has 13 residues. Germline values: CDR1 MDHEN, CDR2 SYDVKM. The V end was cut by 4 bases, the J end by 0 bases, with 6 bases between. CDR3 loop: CASSYSLNTEAFF. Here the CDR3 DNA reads TGTGCCAGCAGTTACAGTCTGAACACTGAAGCTTTCTTT.

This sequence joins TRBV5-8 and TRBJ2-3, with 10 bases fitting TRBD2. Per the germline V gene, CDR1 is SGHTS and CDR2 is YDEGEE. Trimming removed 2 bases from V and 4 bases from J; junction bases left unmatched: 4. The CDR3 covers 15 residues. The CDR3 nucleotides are TGTGCCAGCAGCTTCCGGACTAGCGGAGCAGATACGCAGTATTTT. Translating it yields CASSFRTSGADTQYF.

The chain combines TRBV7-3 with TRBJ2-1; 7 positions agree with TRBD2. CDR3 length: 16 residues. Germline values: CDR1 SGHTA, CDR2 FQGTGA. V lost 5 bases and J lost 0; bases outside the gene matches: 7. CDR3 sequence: CASSRSSGDSYNEQFF. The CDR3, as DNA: TGTGCCAGCAGCCGATCCAGCGGGGACTCCTACAATGAGCAGTTCTTC. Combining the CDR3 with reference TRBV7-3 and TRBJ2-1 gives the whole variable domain GAGVSQTPSNKVTEKGKYVELRCDPISGHTALYWYRQSLGQGPEFLIYFQGTGAADDSGLPNDRFFAVRPEGSVSTLKIQRTERGDSAVYLCASSRSSGDSYNEQFFGPGTRLTVL.

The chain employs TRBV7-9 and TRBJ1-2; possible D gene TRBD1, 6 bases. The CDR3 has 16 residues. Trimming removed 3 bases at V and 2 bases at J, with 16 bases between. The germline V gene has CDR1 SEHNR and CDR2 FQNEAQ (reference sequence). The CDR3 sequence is CASSFTGRGFNYGYTF. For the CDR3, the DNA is TGTGCCAGCAGCTTCACAGGCAGGGGCTTCAACTATGGCTACACCTTC.

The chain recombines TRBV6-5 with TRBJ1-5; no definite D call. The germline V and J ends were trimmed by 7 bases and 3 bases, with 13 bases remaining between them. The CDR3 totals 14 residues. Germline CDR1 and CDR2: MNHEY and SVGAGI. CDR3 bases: TGTGCCAGCATTTCCACGGGGTACAATCAGCCCCAGCATTTT. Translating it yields CASISTGYNQPQHF.

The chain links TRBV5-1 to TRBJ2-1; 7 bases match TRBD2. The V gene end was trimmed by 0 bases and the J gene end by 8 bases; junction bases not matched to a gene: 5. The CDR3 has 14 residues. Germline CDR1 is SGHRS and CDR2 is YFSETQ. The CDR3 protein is CASSLVGGSYEQFF. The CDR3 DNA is TGCGCCAGCAGCTTGGTGGGGGGGTCATATGAGCAGTTCTTC. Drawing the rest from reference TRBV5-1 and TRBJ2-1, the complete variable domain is KAGVTQTPRYLIKTRGQQVTLSCSPISGHRSVSWYQQTPGQGLQFLFEYFSETQRNKGNFPGRFSGRQFSNSRSEMNVSTLELGDSALYLCASSLVGGSYEQFFGPGTRLTVL.

The CDR3 region is CASSYPKNTEAFF. The CDR3, as DNA: TGTGCCAGCAGTTACCCTAAGAACACTGAAGCTTTCTTT. This chain uses TRBV6-2 or TRBV6-3 with TRBJ1-1; D not resolved. The CDR3 is made up of 13 amino acids. With 2 bases removed from V and 1 base from J, the gap between germline ends came to 5 bases. Germline loops: CDR1 MNHEY, CDR2 SVGEGT.

CDR3 sequence reads: CASRPSGSYNEQFF. DNA for the CDR3: TGTGCCAGCCGGCCGAGCGGCTCCTACAATGAGCAGTTCTTC. The rearrangement uses TRBV6-4 and TRBJ2-1; a weak D match, TRBD2 (5 bases). Between the trimmed V and J ends, which lost 8 bases and 0 bases, there was a span of 11 bases. CDR1 MRHNA and CDR2 SNTAGT come from the germline V gene. The CDR3 loop spans 14 amino acids.

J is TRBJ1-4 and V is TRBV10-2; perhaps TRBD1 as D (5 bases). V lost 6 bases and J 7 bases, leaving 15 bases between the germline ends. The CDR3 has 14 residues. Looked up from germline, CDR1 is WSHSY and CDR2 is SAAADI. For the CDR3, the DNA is TGCGCCAGCAGAGACAGCTCCGGGCGTGAAAAACTGTTTTTT. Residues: CASRDSSGREKLFF.

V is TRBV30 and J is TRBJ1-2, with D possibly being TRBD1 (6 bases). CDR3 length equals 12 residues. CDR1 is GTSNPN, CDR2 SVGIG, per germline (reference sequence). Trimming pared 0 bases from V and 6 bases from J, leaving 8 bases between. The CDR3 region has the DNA TGTGCCTGGAGTGTAGGGGGACATGGCTACACCTTC. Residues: CAWSVGGHGYTF.

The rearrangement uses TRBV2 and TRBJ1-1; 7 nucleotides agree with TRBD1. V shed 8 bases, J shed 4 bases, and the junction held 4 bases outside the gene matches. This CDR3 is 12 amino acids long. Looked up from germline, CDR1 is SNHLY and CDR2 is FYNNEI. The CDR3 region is CASRRDSTEAFF. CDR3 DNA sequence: TGTGCCAGCCGCCGGGACAGCACTGAAGCTTTCTTT.